This is a list of T cell receptor beta chains from one sample in a study of CD8+ T cells in alopecia areata. Libraries were prepared by immunoSEQ multiplex PCR; TCRdb keeps only in-frame clonotypes and omits some of them. The sample has 110,000 or so clones; about 60% are singletons. The sequenced material came from CD4+ T cells sorted from blood. All receptors come from a human donor in good health. Both conserved end residues are part of each CDR3. Fields, in order: clone size, D gene, V gene, J gene, CDR3 DNA, CDR3 protein. The D gene is left open where the match is weak. Where a row states a size, it is once, few, many or the class of an expanded clone; other rows omit it.

>-|TRBD1|TRBV4-2|TRBJ1-2
TGTGCCAGCAGCCAAGGGGACAGTCGGGGCTACACCTTC
CASSQGDSRGYTF
>-|TRBD2|TRBV5-1|TRBJ2-3
TGCGCCAGCAGCCCGGGGACTAGCGGGTATACGCAGTATTTT
CASSPGTSGYTQYF
>-|-|TRBV6-9|TRBJ1-2
TGTGCCAGCAGTTATTGGAGGACAGCCGGGGGCTATGGCTACACCTTC
CASSYWRTAGGYGYTF
>-|-|TRBV27|TRBJ1-6
TGTGCCAGCAGTACCACCCGGTGGGGGGGGGTTTCACCCCTCCACTTT
CASSTTRWGGVSPLHF
>few|-|TRBV5-1|TRBJ2-7
TGCGCCAGCAGCTCCGTAACAGGGAACGAGCAGTACTTC
CASSSVTGNEQYF
>-|-|TRBV14|TRBJ2-1
TGTGCCAGCAGCCAAGAAGTGGCCTATCGAGGTGAGCAGTTCTTC
CASSQEVAYRGEQFF
>few|-|TRBV5-4|TRBJ1-6
TGTGCCAGCAGCTTGGAAGGGATAGGAAATTCACCCCTCCACTTT
CASSLEGIGNSPLHF
>few|-|TRBV7-2|TRBJ2-1
TGTGCCAGCAGCTCCCGTTACAATGAGCAGTTCTTC
CASSSRYNEQFF
>-|-|TRBV30|TRBJ2-5
TGTGCCTGGAGTGGGTTGGAGACCCAGTACTTC
CAWSGLETQYF
>-|-|TRBV5-1|TRBJ2-5
TGCGCCAGCAGGGAGGGTCAACAAGAGACCCAGTACTTC
CASREGQQETQYF
>-|-|TRBV2|TRBJ2-5
TGTGCCAGCAGTGAACAAGAGACCCAGTACTTC
CASSEQETQYF
>once|-|TRBV6-5|TRBJ2-5
TGTGCCAGCAGTACCTACAAGGGAGAGACCCAGTACTTC
CASSTYKGETQYF
>once|-|TRBV9|TRBJ2-5
TGTGCCAGCACGGCAGGAGGCGGGGAGACCCAGTACTTC
CASTAGGGETQYF
>-|TRBD1|TRBV29-1|TRBJ2-7
TGCAGCGTTGAAGATCCGGGGACAGCCTACGAGCAGTACTTC
CSVEDPGTAYEQYF
>-|-|TRBV18|TRBJ1-2
TGTGCCAGCTCACCTGGGGCAGTAGCTAACTATGGCTACACCTTC
CASSPGAVANYGYTF
>-|TRBD1|TRBV19|TRBJ2-1
TGTGCCAGTTCGGGACAGGGCTACAATGAGCAGTTCTTC
CASSGQGYNEQFF
>once|-|TRBV29-1|TRBJ1-4
TGCAGCGCCTACAGGAATGAAAAACTGTTTTTT
CSAYRNEKLFF
>-|-|TRBV11-2|TRBJ2-5
TGTGCCAGCAGCTTAGGCACACAGAGAGGGACCCAGTACTTC
CASSLGTQRGTQYF
>-|-|TRBV11-3|TRBJ2-3
TGTGCCAGCAGCTTAGACGTCAACGCAGTGTATTTT
CASSLDVNAVYF
>-|TRBD1|TRBV27|TRBJ1-2
TGTGCCAGCAGTCCGTCCGGGACAGGGGGAGGCTACACCTTC
CASSPSGTGGGYTF
>-|-|TRBV29-1|TRBJ1-5
TGCAGCGTTGGGCAGGGCGGGAATCAGCCCCAGCATTTT
CSVGQGGNQPQHF
>-|-|TRBV5-1|TRBJ2-5
TGCGCCAGCAGCTTGGGGTCGGGACAAGAGACCCAGTACTTC
CASSLGSGQETQYF
>-|TRBD1|TRBV6-1|TRBJ1-1
TGTGCCAGCAGACGGACAGGGGTGACTGAAGCTTTCTTT
CASRRTGVTEAFF
>few|TRBD2|TRBV10-3|TRBJ2-3
TGTGCCTCAGGGAGGCGGGGGAGCACAGATACGCAGTATTTT
CASGRRGSTDTQYF
>-|-|TRBV4-1|TRBJ2-4
TGCGCCAGCAGCCAACCCAGGGGGCGGGAGACCAAAAACATTCAGTACTTC
CASSQPRGRETKNIQYF
>-|-|TRBV30|TRBJ2-6
TGTGCCTGGAGTGTACAGTCCCTTAACGTCCTGACTTTC
CAWSVQSLNVLTF
>-|-|TRBV7-9|TRBJ2-1
TGTGCCAGCAGCTTAGGTTTCTCCTACAATGAGCAGTTCTTC
CASSLGFSYNEQFF
>-|TRBD1|TRBV29-1|TRBJ2-5
TGCAGCGGGAGAGGGACAGGGAGGGAGACCCAGTACTTC
CSGRGTGRETQYF
>-|-|TRBV19|TRBJ2-6
TGTGCCAGTAGTGGAACTGGTCGGGCTGGGGCCAACGTCCTGACTTTC
CASSGTGRAGANVLTF
>few|-|TRBV6-5|TRBJ1-2
TGTGCCAGCAGGGACAGCTATGGCTACACCTTC
CASRDSYGYTF
>-|-|TRBV19|TRBJ1-5
TGTGCCAGTAGGGGGATGGGGGCAATCAATCAGCCCCAGCATTTT
CASRGMGAINQPQHF
>-|-|TRBV7-9|TRBJ2-4
TGTGCCAGCAGCAAAGAAGCCAAAAACATTCAGTACTTC
CASSKEAKNIQYF
>-|-|TRBV29-1|TRBJ2-1
TGCAGCGTTGACAGGGGAAGCAATGAGCAGTTCTTC
CSVDRGSNEQFF
>few|TRBD2|TRBV2|TRBJ2-4
TGTGCCAGCAGTGAAGGCGGGGGGGTAGCCAAAAACATTCAGTACTTC
CASSEGGGVAKNIQYF
>few|TRBD2|TRBV30|TRBJ2-3
TGTGCCTGGAGGTCTAGCGGGGGGCCGGATACGCAGTATTTT
CAWRSSGGPDTQYF